Shown below are 20 T cell receptor beta chains from a single sample sequenced in a study of response to subunit inactivated influenza vaccine. Each CDR3 protein is one row after TCRdb ran MiXCR on the RT-PCR reads. The table has hundreds of thousands of distinct CDR3 sequences, roughly 14% seen once. The specimen comprised PBMCs from blood, sampled 14 days before vaccination. These TCRs come from a man aged 50-59 years who received an inactivated influenza vaccine.

The chain is built from TRBV7-9 and TRBJ2-5; 10 bases match TRBD2. The CDR3 totals 17 residues. Germline lookup yields CDR1 SEHNR and CDR2 FQNEAQ (reference sequence). J was trimmed by 5 bases and V by 5 bases; bases with no gene match: 14. The CDR3 loop reads CASSTLGAGGPGETQYF. The DNA of the CDR3 is TGTGCCAGCAGCACCCTAGGAGCGGGGGGGCCCGGGGAGACCCAGTACTTC.

This clonotype was seen repeatedly, ten times or more. V gene TRBV28 combines with J gene TRBJ2-1, with D perhaps TRBD2 (5 bases). The CDR3 spans 16 residues. Trimming took 4 bases from V and 4 from J, leaving 17 bases between them. Germline lookup yields CDR1 MDHEN and CDR2 SYDVKM. The CDR3 nucleotides are TGTGCCAGCAGTTGGGGTTTCGGGAAAGGGTACAATGAGCAGTTCTTC. Amino acids: CASSWGFGKGYNEQFF.

CDR3 DNA: TGTGCCTGGAGTGTTTCCGGGGTAGAGCAGTTCTTC. It yields the protein CAWSVSGVEQFF. The V call is TRBV30, the J call TRBJ2-1; TRBD2 is a possible D gene (5 bases). The germline CDR1 and CDR2 sequences are GTSNPN and SVGIG (reference sequence). The CDR3 consists of 12 residues. Trimming shortened V by 0 bases and J by 10 bases, and 10 bases separated the two germline ends.

This clonotype was observed at least ten times. The chain combines TRBV28 with TRBJ2-7, with no clear D. V lost 5 bases to trimming and J lost 9 bases, with 17 bases between them. Germline-derived CDR1 and CDR2 are MDHEN and SYDVKM. This CDR3 contains 13 residues. The CDR3 region is CASSREPALGQYF. The CDR3 region has the DNA TGTGCCAGCAGTCGCGAGCCCGCCCTCGGGCAGTACTTC.

This clonotype was seen only a few times. The V gene is TRBV7-9, the J gene TRBJ2-2; D perhaps matches TRBD1 (5 bases). From germline, CDR1 is SEHNR and CDR2 FQNEAQ (reference sequence). V was trimmed by 10 bases and J by 2 bases, leaving 14 bases between them. The CDR3 loop spans 14 amino acids. The CDR3 region has the DNA TGTGCCACCAACCCCAGGGTCAACACCGGGGAGCTGTTTTTT. It is translated as CATNPRVNTGELFF.

The chain employs TRBV5-8 and TRBJ1-5; D gene ambiguous. CDR1 and CDR2 from the germline V gene are SGHTS and YDEGEE. This CDR3 contains 11 residues. V gave up 3 bases and J gave up 10 bases, with 8 bases separating them. The CDR3 DNA is TGTGCCAGCAGCTACAGTGGCCCCCAGCATTTT. It encodes CASSYSGPQHF.

The chain links TRBV18 to TRBJ1-2; D may be TRBD1 (6 bases). This CDR3 comprises 14 residues. The V gene's germline CDR1 is KGHSH and CDR2 LQKENI. The germline V and J ends were trimmed by 3 bases and 4 bases, with 12 bases remaining between them. CDR3 amino acids: CASSPEGHPYGYTF. The CDR3, as DNA: TGTGCCAGCTCACCCGAGGGACACCCCTATGGCTACACCTTC.

A few counts support this clonotype. The chain carries TRBV7-9 and TRBJ1-5; D is unclear. The CDR3 sequence is 16 residues long. Germline lookup yields CDR1 SEHNR and CDR2 FQNEAQ (reference sequence). The V end lost 5 bases, the J end lost 0 bases, and 14 bases lay between the germline ends. The CDR3 DNA reads as TGTGCCAGCAGCGTCCCGACGAAATATAGCAATCAGCCCCAGCATTTT. Translation: CASSVPTKYSNQPQHF.

This clonotype has more than one count but fewer than ten. The chain couples TRBV3-1 to TRBJ2-3; TRBD2 aligns across 10 bases. Unmatched junction bases numbered 21, after V lost 10 bases and J lost 2 bases. This CDR3 contains 19 residues. The V gene's germline CDR1 is LGHDT and CDR2 YNNKEL (reference sequence). CDR3 nucleotides: TGTGCCATCAGTTTTTTGATTAGCGGGGGGAACCAATACACAGATACGCAGTATTTT. Translating gives CAISFLISGGNQYTDTQYF.

This clonotype was counted between two and nine times. The chain is built from TRBV3-1 and TRBJ1-1; 9 bases agree with TRBD1. This CDR3 spans 16 amino acids. With 7 bases clipped from V and 8 bases from J, the junction kept 17 bases outside the gene matches. Germline V lookup: CDR1 LGHDT, CDR2 YNNKEL (reference sequence). This CDR3 reads CASTVPSGQGVAEAFF. The CDR3 DNA sequence: TGTGCCAGCACCGTTCCCTCGGGACAGGGAGTCGCGGAAGCTTTCTTT.

The chain joins TRBV5-6 to TRBJ1-1, with no clear D. V was pared by 0 bases and J by 11 bases, with 11 bases between. CDR1 is SGHDT, CDR2 YYEEEE, per germline. The CDR3 spans 12 residues. CDR3 coding DNA: TGTGCCAGCAGCTTGGAGGCAGCTGGGGCTTTCTTT. Its translation is CASSLEAAGAFF. Combining the CDR3 with reference TRBV5-6 and TRBJ1-1 gives the whole variable domain DAGVTQSPTHLIKTRGQQVTLRCSPKSGHDTVSWYQQALGQGPQFIFQYYEEEERQRGNFPDRFSGHQFPNYSSELNVNALLLGDSALYLCASSLEAAGAFFGQGTRLTVV.

Only a few counts were recorded for this clonotype. The chain has TRBV7-6 and TRBJ2-3; 10 bases line up with TRBD2. This CDR3 spans 16 amino acids. Germline CDR1 reads SGHVS; CDR2 reads FNYEAQ. The V and J ends lost 3 bases and 5 bases, in that order; junction bases with no gene match: 8. DNA of the CDR3: TGTGCCAGCAGCTTTAGCGGGAGGCAAAGGGAAGATACGCAGTATTTT. This sequence encodes CASSFSGRQREDTQYF.

V usage is TRBV6-2 or TRBV6-3 and J usage is TRBJ2-7; tentatively, D is TRBD2 (6 bases). The CDR3 has 14 residues. CDR1 is MNHEY, CDR2 SVGEGT, per germline. V lost 6 bases to trimming and J lost 3 bases, with 15 bases between them. CDR3 region: CASSPGGDHYEQYF. The CDR3 coding sequence is TGTGCCAGCAGCCCGGGCGGGGACCACTACGAGCAGTACTTC.

The V gene is TRBV29-1, the J gene TRBJ2-5; 11 bases are shared with TRBD2. The germline CDR1 and CDR2 sequences are SQVTM and ANQGSEA. The ends lost 7 bases at V and 5 bases at J; junction bases unmatched: 9. This CDR3 contains 14 residues. The chain's CDR3 is CSATGLAGWETQYF. The CDR3 coding sequence is TGCAGCGCCACCGGACTAGCGGGCTGGGAGACCCAGTACTTC.

The rearrangement joins TRBV11-1 to TRBJ2-7; 9 bases agree with TRBD1. V gave up 2 bases and J gave up 4 bases; unmatched junction bases: 18. The length of the CDR3 is 19 residues. Germline V CDR1 and CDR2: SGHAT, FQDESV (reference sequence). The DNA for the CDR3 is TGTGCCAGCAGCTTATGGCCGGGACAGGGACCGGAGGGAATATACGAGCAGTACTTC. Translation gives CASSLWPGQGPEGIYEQYF. The complete variable domain, with remaining parts taken from reference TRBV11-1 and TRBJ2-7, reads EAEVAQSPRYKITEKSQAVAFWCDPISGHATLYWYRQILGQGPELLVQFQDESVVDDSQLPKDRFSAERLKGVDSTLKIQPAELGDSAMYLCASSLWPGQGPEGIYEQYFGPGTRLTVT.

The rearrangement joins TRBV6-1 to TRBJ2-1, with D perhaps matching TRBD1 (5 bases). Trimming stripped 4 bases from V and 2 bases from J, with 12 bases between. Germline CDR1 reads MNHNS; CDR2 reads SASEGT. The CDR3 sequence is 15 residues long. CDR3 nucleotides: TGTGCCAGCAGTGCGACTCCAGGGCCCTACAATGAGCAGTTCTTC. Protein product: CASSATPGPYNEQFF.

In this sample, this clonotype turned up a few times. The V gene is TRBV7-9, the J gene TRBJ1-1, with D hard to call. The CDR3 is made up of 16 amino acids. The germline CDR1 and CDR2 sequences are SEHNR and FQNEAQ (reference sequence). V was shortened by 4 bases and J by 0 bases, with 15 bases between the two germline ends. The CDR3 loop is CASSSGAGSVNTEAFF. The CDR3 DNA reads as TGTGCCAGCAGCTCCGGAGCGGGCTCGGTGAACACTGAAGCTTTCTTT. The full variable domain, with the rest looked up from reference TRBV7-9 and TRBJ1-1, is DTGVSQNPRHKITKRGQNVTFRCDPISEHNRLYWYRQTLGQGPEFLTYFQNEAQLEKSRLLSDRFSAERPKGSFSTLEIQRTEQGDSAMYLCASSSGAGSVNTEAFFGQGTRLTVV.

This clonotype was found a few times. The rearrangement links TRBV20-1 to TRBJ2-1; D is undetermined. This CDR3 comprises 13 residues. V shed 4 bases and J shed 7 bases, with 14 bases lying between them. Germline V gene lookup returns CDR1 DFQATT and CDR2 SNEGSKA (reference sequence). The DNA for the CDR3 is TGCAGTGCTACCGCTCGGAGTAGGAATGAGCAGTTCTTC. It is translated as CSATARSRNEQFF.

This clonotype was detected ten times or more. The chain joins TRBV3-1 to TRBJ2-7, with no clear D. Trimming removed 1 base at V and 2 bases at J, with 6 bases between. The germline CDR1 and CDR2 sequences are LGHDT and YNNKEL (reference sequence). The CDR3 sequence is 13 residues long. This chain's CDR3 is CASSQGSPYEQYF. As DNA, the CDR3 is TGTGCCAGCAGCCAAGGGTCCCCCTACGAGCAGTACTTC.

The table lists this clonotype with many counts. The CDR3 DNA reads TGCAGTGCTACCTTAGCGGGAGCCTACAATGAGCAGTTCTTC. Residues: CSATLAGAYNEQFF. The rearrangement joins TRBV20-1 to TRBJ2-1; 9 positions match TRBD2. This CDR3 has 14 residues. V was clipped by 4 bases and J by 2 bases; unmatched bases: 3. CDR1 is DFQATT, CDR2 SNEGSKA, per germline (reference sequence).